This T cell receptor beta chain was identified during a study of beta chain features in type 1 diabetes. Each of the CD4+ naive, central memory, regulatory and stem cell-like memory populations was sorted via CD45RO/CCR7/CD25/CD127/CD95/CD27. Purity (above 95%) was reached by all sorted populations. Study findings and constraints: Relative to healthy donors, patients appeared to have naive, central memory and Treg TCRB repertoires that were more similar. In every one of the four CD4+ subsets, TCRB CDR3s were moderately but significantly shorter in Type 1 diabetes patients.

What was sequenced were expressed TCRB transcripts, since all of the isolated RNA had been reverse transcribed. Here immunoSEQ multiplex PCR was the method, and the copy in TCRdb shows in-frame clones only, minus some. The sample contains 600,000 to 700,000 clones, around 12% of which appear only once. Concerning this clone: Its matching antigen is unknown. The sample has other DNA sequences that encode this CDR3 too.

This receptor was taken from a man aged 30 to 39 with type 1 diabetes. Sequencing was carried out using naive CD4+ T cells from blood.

CDR3 amino acids: CASSFQGQGNSPLHF. DNA for the CDR3: TGTGCCAGCAGCTTTCAGGGACAGGGGAATTCACCCCTCCACTTT. The rearrangement uses TRBV7-9 and TRBJ1-6; 10 nucleotides agree with TRBD1. V was pared by 3 bases and J by 7 bases, with 3 bases of the junction left unmatched. CDR1 is SEHNR and CDR2 is FQNEAQ in the germline V gene (reference sequence). The CDR3 loop spans 15 amino acids.